These T cell receptor beta chains were read from a single sample in a study of T cells in localized non-small cell lung cancer. Produced via immunoSEQ multiplex PCR; TCRdb's table is partial and in-frame only. The table records tens of thousands of clones, 88% of them present only once. The material was peripheral blood, obtained before any cancer treatment. The source is a woman aged 35 to 75 with stage I squamous cell lung carcinoma. Each CDR3 is given with its conserved first and last residue. D genes are given only for firm matches. The size of a clone is reported for some rows only, either as once, few or many, or as a class for expanded clones.

>TRBJ1-5|NA|NA|TRBV5-1
TGCGCCAGCAGTTCAGGGGAGGGCAATCAGCCCCAGCATTTT
CASSSGEGNQPQHF
>TRBJ2-3|TRBD2|NA|TRBV30
TGTGCCTGGTACAATCCGGGGAGCGGGGGCACAGATACGCAGTATTTT
CAWYNPGSGGTDTQYF
>TRBJ1-2|NA|NA|TRBV25-1
TGTGCCAGCAGATCGGACGTTAACTATGGCTACACCTTC
CASRSDVNYGYTF
>TRBJ2-7|NA|NA|TRBV11-2
TGTGCCAGCAGCTCAGGAGCTAGGGCTTTCTCCTACGAGCAGTACTTC
CASSSGARAFSYEQYF
>TRBJ2-2|TRBD2|NA|TRBV10-3
TGTGCCATCAGTGACCCCGCGGGGGGGCCTATCGGGGAGCTGTTTTTT
CAISDPAGGPIGELFF
>TRBJ1-1|NA|NA|TRBV25-1
TGTGCCAGCAGTCTTCCGGACAGAGTTGAAGCTTTCTTT
CASSLPDRVEAFF
>TRBJ2-7|NA|NA|TRBV2
TGTGCCAGCAGTGAAGAGACAGGACTCTACGAGCAGTACTTC
CASSEETGLYEQYF
>TRBJ1-3|NA|NA|TRBV4-1
TGCGCCAGCAGCCAAGTCCTCCTACAGGGATACACCATATATTTT
CASSQVLLQGYTIYF
>TRBJ2-5|TRBD1|NA|TRBV7-9
TGTGCCAGCAGCTTGGGACAGCGCCAAGAGACCCAGTACTTC
CASSLGQRQETQYF
>TRBJ1-5|NA|NA|TRBV7-3
TGTGCCAGCAGCTTACAGGGAGATCAGCCCCAGCATTTT
CASSLQGDQPQHF
>TRBJ1-1|NA|NA|TRBV19
TGTGCCAGCCCCCGGGTGGCTCCGTGTGCTTTCTTT
CASPRVAPCAFF
>TRBJ1-1|NA|NA|TRBV19
TGTGCCAGTAGTATTAGGACATCGAACACTGAAGCTTTCTTT
CASSIRTSNTEAFF
>TRBJ2-3|TRBD1|NA|TRBV30
TGTGCCTGGAGTAAACAGGGGTGGGGCACAGATACGCAGTATTTT
CAWSKQGWGTDTQYF
>TRBJ1-4|NA|NA|TRBV4-2
TGTGCCAGCAGCCAAGATCTCGCCAGTAATGAAAAACTGTTTTTT
CASSQDLASNEKLFF
>TRBJ2-2|NA|NA|TRBV2
TGTGCCAGCAGCAATACAGGGCGATTCACCGGGGAGCTGTTTTTT
CASSNTGRFTGELFF
>TRBJ2-7|TRBD1|NA|TRBV2
TGTGCCAGCAGTGAAGGCCCTGGACAGGGGACCTACGAGCAGTACTTC
CASSEGPGQGTYEQYF
>TRBJ1-4|TRBD1|NA|TRBV19
TGTGCCAGTAGTCCCTCCGGGACAGGGGTTGAAAAACTGTTTTTT
CASSPSGTGVEKLFF
>TRBJ1-2|NA|NA|TRBV7-2
TGTGCCAGCAGCTTAGGCGTTCGGCTCTTACTCTATGGCTACACCTTC
CASSLGVRLLLYGYTF
>TRBJ1-2|NA|NA|TRBV2
TGTGCCAGCAGTGACCCCGGGGTCCATGGCTACACCTTC
CASSDPGVHGYTF
>TRBJ2-2|NA|once|TRBV27
TGTGCCAGCAGTTTAAGGGCGAACACCGGGGAGCTGTTTTTT
CASSLRANTGELFF
>TRBJ2-7|NA|NA|TRBV7-9
TGTGCCAGCAGCTCCTTCAGGGGATACTACGAGCAGTACTTC
CASSSFRGYYEQYF
>TRBJ1-3|NA|NA|TRBV5-1
TGCGCCAGCAGCCTTGCAGGGTCTGGAAACACCATATATTTT
CASSLAGSGNTIYF
>TRBJ1-1|NA|NA|TRBV5-4
TGTGCCAGCAGCCAAGACGCGGCATTCAGGAGCACTGAAGCTTTCTTT
CASSQDAAFRSTEAFF
>TRBJ2-2|NA|NA|TRBV7-3
TGTGCCAGCAGCTTAACCTTAGCGATCGGGGAGCTGTTTTTT
CASSLTLAIGELFF
>TRBJ1-2|TRBD1|NA|TRBV6-5
TGTGCCAGCAGTTACTCCGGGACAGGGGACTATGGCTACACCTTC
CASSYSGTGDYGYTF
>TRBJ1-1|NA|NA|TRBV23-1
TGCGCCAGCAGTCATTCGAGAAACACTGAAGCTTTCTTT
CASSHSRNTEAFF
>TRBJ2-6|NA|NA|TRBV5-5
TGTGCCAGCAGCTTGGTGCGGGCGACTGGGGCCAACGTCCTGACTTTC
CASSLVRATGANVLTF
>TRBJ1-2|NA|few|TRBV5-4
TGTGCCAGCAGCTTGCGGCGGGCGCGATCCGGTTATGGCTACACCTTC
CASSLRRARSGYGYTF
>TRBJ1-4|TRBD1|once|TRBV9
TGTGCCAGCAGCGTAGCAGGGGGAAGGCCCCTAGTTGAAAAACTGTTTTTT
CASSVAGGRPLVEKLFF
>TRBJ2-7|TRBD2|NA|TRBV6-1
TGTGCCAGCAGTGAGGGCGGGGGGGCCTACGAGCAGTACTTC
CASSEGGGAYEQYF
>TRBJ1-1|NA|NA|TRBV18
TGTGCCAGCTCACCGGGATTGGCTGAAGCTTTCTTT
CASSPGLAEAFF
>TRBJ1-1|NA|NA|TRBV18
TGTGCCAGCTCAACACAACAGGGAAACACTGAAGCTTTCTTT
CASSTQQGNTEAFF
>TRBJ2-1|NA|NA|TRBV7-3
TGTGCCAGCAGCTCGGACCCTCGCTCCTACAATGAGCAGTTCTTC
CASSSDPRSYNEQFF
>TRBJ2-5|NA|NA|TRBV7-9
TGTGCCAGCAGCTCCTCCGGGACCGGAAACCAAGAGACCCAGTACTTC
CASSSSGTGNQETQYF
>TRBJ1-1|NA|NA|TRBV11-3
TGTGCCAGCAGCTTAGAAGAGAACACTGAAGCTTTCTTT
CASSLEENTEAFF
>TRBJ2-7|NA|NA|TRBV7-8
TGTGCCAGCAGCTTATATGCGTCCGACGAGCAGTACTTC
CASSLYASDEQYF
>TRBJ1-2|NA|once|TRBV4-3
TGCGCCAGCAGCCAACAGGGTGGCTATGGCTACACCTTC
CASSQQGGYGYTF
>TRBJ1-1|TRBD1|NA|TRBV6-5
TGTGCCAGCAGCCAACGGACAGGTGAAGCTTTCTTT
CASSQRTGEAFF
>TRBJ2-7|TRBD1|NA|TRBV5-1
TGCGCCAGCAGCTTGGGGACAGGGGCCTACGAGCAGTACTTC
CASSLGTGAYEQYF
>TRBJ2-7|NA|NA|TRBV2
TGTGCCAGCAGTGAATGGGACTCGTCCTACGAGCAGTACTTC
CASSEWDSSYEQYF
>TRBJ1-2|NA|NA|TRBV6-6
TGTGCCAGCAGTTCAAGCGGGGTTAACTATGGCTACACCTTC
CASSSSGVNYGYTF
>TRBJ1-4|NA|NA|TRBV7-9
TGTGCCAGCAGCCCTGGGTCAACTAATGAAAAACTGTTTTTT
CASSPGSTNEKLFF
>TRBJ1-2|NA|NA|TRBV30
TGTGCCTGGAGTGCAATAGGGCGAAACTATGGCTACACCTTC
CAWSAIGRNYGYTF
>TRBJ1-2|NA|NA|TRBV7-9
TGTGCCAGCAGCTTAGAGTGGTATGGCTACACCTTC
CASSLEWYGYTF
>TRBJ1-1|NA|NA|TRBV5-5
TGTGCCAGCATCAGGGACGGGCACCTGAACACTGAAGCTTTCTTT
CASIRDGHLNTEAFF
>TRBJ2-6|NA|few|TRBV5-5
TGTGCCAGCAGAAGGACGGTAGACTCTGGGGCCAACGTCCTGACTTTC
CASRRTVDSGANVLTF
>TRBJ2-1|NA|few|TRBV5-1
TGCGCCAGCAGCATTAAATTCCGGGAGGCCTCAGGGGTATACAATGAGCAGTTCTTC
CASSIKFREASGVYNEQFF